Listed below are T cell receptor beta chains from one sample, sequenced in a study of graft-versus-host responses after intestinal transplantation. Generated by immunoSEQ multiplex PCR, the TCRdb table keeps only in-frame clones and is missing some. This table has 75,000 to 100,000 clones, 86% appearing once. Sequenced material: PBMCs, taken 255 days after intestinal transplant. The receptor set was obtained from a human patient who received an intestinal transplant, so some T cells may come from the graft donor. Each CDR3 is given with its conserved first and last residue. D genes are given only for firm matches. The size field is filled for only some rows; it gives once, few, many or a size class.

>.|TRBJ2-3|TRBV2|TRBD2
TGTGCCAGCAGGTATACTAGCGGGAGGGCCGCAGATACGCAGTATTTT
CASRYTSGRAADTQYF
>.|TRBJ2-7|TRBV11-3|.
TGTGCCAGCAGCTTACTCCTTCACCGACAGCGAAGCTCCTACGAGCAGTACTTC
CASSLLLHRQRSSYEQYF
>.|TRBJ2-6|TRBV5-1|TRBD2
TGCGCCAGCAGCTCCGCGGGAGCCTCTGGGGCCAACGTCCTGACTTTC
CASSSAGASGANVLTF
>.|TRBJ2-5|TRBV5-1|.
TGCGCCAGCAGCCTCTCTTCGAAGGGAAGACAAGAGACCCAGTACTTC
CASSLSSKGRQETQYF
>few|TRBJ2-2|TRBV6-1|TRBD1
TGTGCCAGCAGTTCCGGGACAGGGGATATCGGGGAGCTGTTTTTT
CASSSGTGDIGELFF
>.|TRBJ1-6|TRBV2|.
TGTGCCAGCAGATCGCAGAGCTCCTATAATTCACCCCTCCACTTT
CASRSQSSYNSPLHF
>.|TRBJ2-1|TRBV5-6|TRBD1
TGTGCCAGCATCGGAAGGGGGCGAGTATTAAATGAGCAGTTCTTC
CASIGRGRVLNEQFF
>.|TRBJ2-3|TRBV7-2|.
TGTGCCAGCAGCCCTTTGGGCCTGGATACGCAGTATTTT
CASSPLGLDTQYF
>.|TRBJ1-6|TRBV7-8|.
TGTGCCAGCAGCCCAGGGACGGCCTATAATTCACCCCTCCACTTT
CASSPGTAYNSPLHF
>.|TRBJ2-3|TRBV28|.
TGTGCCAGCAGTCTCGGGGTAACCCGCACAGATACGCAGTATTTT
CASSLGVTRTDTQYF
>.|TRBJ1-4|TRBV5-4|.
TGTGCCAGCAGCTTGGGAGGGGTTACTAATGAAAAACTGTTTTTT
CASSLGGVTNEKLFF
>.|TRBJ2-1|TRBV5-1|.
TGCGCCAGCAGCAATACTCGGGGAGTATTGAATGAGCAGTTCTTC
CASSNTRGVLNEQFF
>.|TRBJ1-2|TRBV9|TRBD1
TGTGCCAGCAGCGTAGGACAGGGGAGCAACTATGGCTACACCTTC
CASSVGQGSNYGYTF
>.|TRBJ1-5|TRBV6-6|.
TGTGCCAGCAGTTTCCAATATAGCAATCAGCCCCAGCATTTT
CASSFQYSNQPQHF
>.|TRBJ2-2|TRBV7-3|TRBD1
TGTGCCAGCAGCCGGGGACAGGGAGAGGACCTAGTATCCGAAGGGGAGCTGTTTTTT
CASSRGQGEDLVSEGELFF
>.|TRBJ2-1|TRBV28|.
TGTGCCAGCAGTGTCGGCGGTTCGACGTCCTACAATGAGCAGTTCTTC
CASSVGGSTSYNEQFF
>.|TRBJ2-1|TRBV9|.
TGTGCCAGCAGCGAGACGGGTTCTTACAATGAGCAGTTCTTC
CASSETGSYNEQFF
>.|TRBJ1-1|TRBV27|.
TGTGCCAGCAGTCCCGGGGGGGACACTGAAGCTTTCTTT
CASSPGGDTEAFF
>.|TRBJ2-2|TRBV6-5|.
TGTGCCAGCAGTAACCCCGGGACTCCTACCAGGGAGCTGTTTTTT
CASSNPGTPTRELFF
>.|TRBJ2-1|TRBV30|.
TGTGCCTGGAGTGTGACATTCTACAATGAGCAGTTCTTC
CAWSVTFYNEQFF
>.|TRBJ1-5|TRBV15|.
TGTGCCACCAGCAGAGATCTTACTCAGCCCCAGCATTTT
CATSRDLTQPQHF
>.|TRBJ2-7|TRBV7-6|TRBD2
TGTGCCAGCAGCGCCAAAGAAGGACTAGCGGACGAGCAGTACTTC
CASSAKEGLADEQYF
>.|TRBJ2-1|TRBV28|.
TGTGCCAGCAGGGGCAATGAGCAGTTCTTC
CASRGNEQFF
>.|TRBJ1-1|TRBV18|.
TGTGCCAGCTCCCAGATGGGGGTGCAGAGCCCTGAAGCTTTCTTT
CASSQMGVQSPEAFF
>.|TRBJ2-5|TRBV9|TRBD1
TGTGCCAGCAGCGTAGGACAGGGGTTGACCCAAGAGACCCAGTACTTC
CASSVGQGLTQETQYF
>once|TRBJ2-7|TRBV6-1|TRBD2
TGTGCCAGCAGTCCGGGGGGGGAGCAGTACTTC
CASSPGGEQYF